One sample yielded the 19 T cell receptor beta chains listed below, sequenced in a study of response to subunit inactivated influenza vaccine (dated by TCRdb to between 2018 and 2020). Library preparation was by RT-PCR. Sequenced on an Illumina HiSeq 2500. TCRdb handled the public reads itself, with Q25 trimming in fastp and clone calling in MiXCR, and kept productive beta chains. Every CDR3 protein is listed once, alongside the most common genes and DNA of its rows. The sample has approximately 300,000 distinct CDR3 sequences on record, 22% of them singletons. The ten largest account for 10% to 13% of the sample. Specimen: PBMCs from blood, collected less than 22 months after vaccination. The receptors here all came from a man in his fifties or sixties who received an inactivated influenza vaccine. Donor details come from another sample of the same person, matched by shared clones.

This clonotype was detected a few times. This chain joins TRBV5-1 and TRBJ2-2, with D perhaps matching TRBD1 (6 bases). Germline CDR1 reads SGHRS; CDR2 reads YFSETQ. With 6 bases removed from V and 5 bases from J, the gap between germline ends came to 11 bases. The CDR3 spans 13 residues. Written as DNA, the CDR3 is TGCGCCAGCAAACCCGGGACAACCGGGGAGCTGTTTTTT. It codes for CASKPGTTGELFF.

The V gene is TRBV4-3, the J gene TRBJ2-1, with a possible D match to TRBD2 (6 bases). CDR1 and CDR2 from the germline V gene are LGHNA and YSLEER. This CDR3 has 16 amino acids. Trimming cost V 5 bases and J 6 bases, with 20 bases left between them. The CDR3 sequence is CASSLTGVGTRNEQFF. The CDR3 DNA is TGCGCCAGCAGCTTAACGGGGGTTGGGACTCGCAATGAGCAGTTCTTC.

The chain carries TRBV6-6 and TRBJ1-2; no clear D gene. Germline V gene data show CDR1 as MNHNY and CDR2 as SVGAGI (reference sequence). V shed 6 bases and J shed 10 bases, with 18 bases lying between them. This CDR3 has 13 amino acids. CDR3 region: CASSFGLETVYTF. As DNA, the CDR3 is TGTGCCAGCAGCTTCGGACTGGAAACAGTCTACACCTTC.

There are a few counts of this clonotype. The V call is TRBV12-3 or TRBV12-4, the J call TRBJ2-1; 7 nucleotides agree with TRBD1. J gave up 4 bases and V 2 bases, and 2 bases lay outside the gene matches. This CDR3 has 14 residues. The CDR3, as DNA: TGTGCCAGCAGTTTACCACAGGGGTACAATGAGCAGTTCTTC. This codes for CASSLPQGYNEQFF.

This chain joins TRBV19 and TRBJ2-7; 9 bases are a match to TRBD1. V trimming: 8 bases; J trimming: 3 bases; junction bases outside the gene matches: 5. CDR1 is LNHDA and CDR2 is SQIVND in the germline V gene (reference sequence). This CDR3 is built from 13 residues. The CDR3 coding sequence is TGTGCCAGTGGACAGGGGACAAACTACGAGCAGTACTTC. It is translated as CASGQGTNYEQYF.

The chain is built from TRBV7-9 and TRBJ2-1; maybe TRBD2 (5 bases). The CDR3 totals 16 residues. Germline CDR1 is SEHNR and CDR2 is FQNEAQ (reference sequence). V lost 3 bases to trimming and J lost 0 bases, with 12 bases between them. The CDR3 DNA reads TGTGCCAGCAGCTTTAGCTTAGCGTCCTCCTACAATGAGCAGTTCTTC. The encoded protein is CASSFSLASSYNEQFF.

The rearrangement joins TRBV29-1 to TRBJ1-2; D is unresolved. The germline V and J ends were trimmed by 4 bases and 1 base, with 7 bases remaining between them. This CDR3 contains 12 residues. Germline V gene sequence: CDR1 SQVTM, CDR2 ANQGSEA. In nucleotides, the CDR3 is TGCAGCGTTGCTAACCATAACTATGGCTACACCTTC. Translated, it gives CSVANHNYGYTF.

The chain links TRBV6-2 or TRBV6-3 to TRBJ1-1; 8 nucleotides line up with TRBD1. The CDR3 has 13 residues. CDR1 is MNHEY and CDR2 is SVGEGT in the germline V gene. V was clipped by 6 bases and J by 7 bases; unmatched bases: 7. The CDR3 reads CASRRRGQNEAFF. CDR3 DNA: TGTGCCAGCAGACGCAGGGGGCAAAATGAAGCTTTCTTT.

The chain has TRBV6-2 or TRBV6-3 and TRBJ1-2; 7 bases match TRBD1. The V gene's germline CDR1 is MNHEY and CDR2 SVGEGT. J gave up 0 bases and V 7 bases, and 2 bases lay outside the gene matches. The CDR3 is 13 residues long. The CDR3 DNA reads as TGTGCCAGCACGACAGGGACTAACTATGGCTACACCTTC. This sequence encodes CASTTGTNYGYTF.

This clonotype has a handful of counts. The chain is built from TRBV20-1 and TRBJ1-1; D gene ambiguous. CDR1 and CDR2 from the germline V gene are DFQATT and SNEGSKA (reference sequence). The CDR3 loop spans 12 amino acids. Between the trimmed V and J ends, which lost 4 bases and 0 bases, there was a span of 6 bases. The CDR3 sequence: CSAKRMNTEAFF. CDR3 in DNA: TGCAGTGCTAAGCGAATGAACACTGAAGCTTTCTTT.

The chain is built from TRBV29-1 and TRBJ2-7; possible D gene TRBD1, 6 bases. The V gene lost 0 bases and the J gene lost 1 base, with 7 bases spanning the gap. Germline V gene sequence: CDR1 SQVTM, CDR2 ANQGSEA. CDR3 length: 13 residues. The CDR3 spells CSVEDRGSYEQYF. CDR3 in DNA: TGCAGCGTTGAAGACAGGGGTTCCTACGAGCAGTACTTC.

The sample holds many counts of this clonotype. The V gene is TRBV3-1, the J gene TRBJ1-2; the D gene is possibly TRBD1 (5 bases). The CDR3 has 14 residues. V lost 2 bases to trimming and J lost 4 bases, with 11 bases between them. CDR1 is LGHDT and CDR2 is YNNKEL in the germline V gene (reference sequence). CDR3 loop: CASSQRGQVYGYTF. DNA of the CDR3: TGTGCCAGCAGCCAACGCGGACAAGTCTATGGCTACACCTTC.

The rearrangement links TRBV12-3 or TRBV12-4 to TRBJ2-5, with a tentative D call TRBD1 (5 bases). V was cut by 9 bases and J by 5 bases, with 10 bases left in between. The CDR3 consists of 11 residues. CDR3 nucleotide sequence: TGTGCCAGTGGACAATCGGAGACCCAGTACTTC. As protein: CASGQSETQYF.

The table lists this clonotype with many counts. This chain uses TRBV10-3 with TRBJ1-1; D is undetermined. The V and J ends lost 4 bases and 0 bases respectively, with 12 bases between them. This CDR3 has 15 amino acids. The V gene's germline CDR1 is ENHRY and CDR2 SYGVKD. CDR3: CAISASGGMNTEAFF. The CDR3 nucleotides read TGTGCCATCAGTGCGAGTGGAGGGATGAACACTGAAGCTTTCTTT.

The CDR3 sequence: CASSFGGYEEKLFF. The CDR3, as DNA: TGTGCCAGCAGCTTTGGCGGATATGAGGAAAAACTGTTTTTT. V gene TRBV11-1 combines with J gene TRBJ1-4; no firm D call. The V gene lost 3 bases and the J gene lost 8 bases, with 13 bases spanning the gap. This CDR3 spans 14 amino acids. Germline V gene sequence: CDR1 SGHAT, CDR2 FQDESV (reference sequence).

This clonotype has just a few counts. The J gene is TRBJ2-5, the V gene TRBV7-2; 9 bases align to TRBD2. CDR1 and CDR2 (germline): SGHTA, FQGNSA. The CDR3 totals 14 residues. The ends lost 5 bases at V and 5 bases at J; junction bases unmatched: 6. The CDR3 is CASSPLAGKETQYF. The CDR3 DNA reads TGTGCCAGCAGCCCGCTAGCGGGAAAGGAGACCCAGTACTTC.

The rearrangement uses TRBV18 and TRBJ1-1, with D unresolved. The ends were cut back, 3 bases at V and 2 bases at J, with 10 bases in the middle. Germline V gives CDR1 KGHSH, CDR2 LQKENI. The CDR3 spans 14 residues. CDR3 loop: CASSPPNPNTEAFF. The DNA of the CDR3 is TGTGCCAGCTCACCCCCTAATCCTAACACTGAAGCTTTCTTT.

This clonotype has just a few counts. V is TRBV20-1 and J is TRBJ1-2; no clear D gene. V lost 6 bases and J lost 5, with 13 bases in between. This CDR3 is built from 12 residues. CDR1 DFQATT and CDR2 SNEGSKA come from the germline V gene (reference sequence). CDR3 coding DNA: TGCAGTGCCAAGCCGCCAGCGTATGGCTACACCTTC. The encoded protein is CSAKPPAYGYTF.

The chain employs TRBV29-1 and TRBJ2-1; unclear D gene. The CDR3 loop spans 10 amino acids. Germline V lookup: CDR1 SQVTM, CDR2 ANQGSEA. Trimming shortened V by 4 bases and J by 8 bases, and 6 bases separated the two germline ends. The CDR3 region has the DNA TGCAGCGTTGGGTTGCATGAGCAGTTCTTC. Translation gives CSVGLHEQFF.